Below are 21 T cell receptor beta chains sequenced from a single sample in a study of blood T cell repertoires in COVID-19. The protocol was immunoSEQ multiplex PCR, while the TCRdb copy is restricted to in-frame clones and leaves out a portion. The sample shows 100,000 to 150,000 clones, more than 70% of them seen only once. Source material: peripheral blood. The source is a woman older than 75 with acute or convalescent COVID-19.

The CDR3 protein is CASSQDIGTVQETQYF. CDR3 coding DNA: TGTGCCAGCAGCCAAGATATCGGGACAGTGCAAGAGACCCAGTACTTC. The chain is built from TRBV3-1 (or the pseudogene TRBV3-2) and TRBJ2-5; 7 bases fit TRBD1. The V gene end was trimmed by 0 bases and the J gene end by 2 bases; junction bases not matched to a gene: 6. This CDR3 is 16 amino acids long. From germline, CDR1 is LGHDT and CDR2 YNNKEL (reference sequence).

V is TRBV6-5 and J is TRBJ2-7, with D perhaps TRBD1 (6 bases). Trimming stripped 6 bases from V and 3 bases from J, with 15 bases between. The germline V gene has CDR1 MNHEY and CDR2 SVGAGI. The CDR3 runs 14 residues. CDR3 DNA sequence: TGTGCCAGCAGACTCGGGACACCGAACTACGAGCAGTACTTC. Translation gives CASRLGTPNYEQYF.

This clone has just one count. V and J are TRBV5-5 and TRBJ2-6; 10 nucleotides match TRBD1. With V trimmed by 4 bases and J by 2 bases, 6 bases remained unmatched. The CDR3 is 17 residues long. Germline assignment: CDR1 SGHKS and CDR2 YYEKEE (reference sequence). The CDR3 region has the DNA TGTGCCAGCAGCCTCGGGACAGGGGCGGCTGGGGCCAACGTCCTGACTTTC. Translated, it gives CASSLGTGAAGANVLTF.

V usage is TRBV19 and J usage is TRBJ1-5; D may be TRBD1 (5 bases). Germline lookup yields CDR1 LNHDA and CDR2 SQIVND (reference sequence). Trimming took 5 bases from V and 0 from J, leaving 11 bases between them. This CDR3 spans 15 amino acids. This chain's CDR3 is CASSPDNYSNQPQHF. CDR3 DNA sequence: TGTGCCAGTAGTCCGGACAATTATAGCAATCAGCCCCAGCATTTT.

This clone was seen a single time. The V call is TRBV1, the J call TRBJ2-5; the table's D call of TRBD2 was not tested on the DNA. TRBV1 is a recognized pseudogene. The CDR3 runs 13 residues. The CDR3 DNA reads TGCCCCAAGCGGGCCGGATCACAAGAGACCCAGTACTTC. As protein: CPKRAGSQETQYF.

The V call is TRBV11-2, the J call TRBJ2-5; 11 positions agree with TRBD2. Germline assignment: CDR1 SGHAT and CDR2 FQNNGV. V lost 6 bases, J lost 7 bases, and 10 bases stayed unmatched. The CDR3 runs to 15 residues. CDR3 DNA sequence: TGTGCCAGCAGGGGACTAGCGGTCCTTAGCGGGACCCAGTACTTC. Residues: CASRGLAVLSGTQYF.

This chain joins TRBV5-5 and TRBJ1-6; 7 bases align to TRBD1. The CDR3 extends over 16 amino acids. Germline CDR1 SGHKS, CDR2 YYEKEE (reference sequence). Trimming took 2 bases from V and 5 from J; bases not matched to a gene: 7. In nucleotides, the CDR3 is TGTGCCAGCAGCTTAGGGGGCTCCCCTAATAATTCACCCCTCCACTTT. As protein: CASSLGGSPNNSPLHF.

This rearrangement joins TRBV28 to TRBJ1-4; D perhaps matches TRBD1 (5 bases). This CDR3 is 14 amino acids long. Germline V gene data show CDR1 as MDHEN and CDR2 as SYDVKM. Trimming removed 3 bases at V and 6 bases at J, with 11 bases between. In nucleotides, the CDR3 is TGTGCCAGCAGTTTTGCAGGGATGGATGAAAAACTGTTTTTT. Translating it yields CASSFAGMDEKLFF.

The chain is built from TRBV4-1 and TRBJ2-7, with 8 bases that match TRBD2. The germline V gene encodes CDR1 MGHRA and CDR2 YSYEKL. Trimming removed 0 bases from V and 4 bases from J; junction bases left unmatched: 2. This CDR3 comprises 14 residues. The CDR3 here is CASSQDRGGYEQYF. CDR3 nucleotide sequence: TGCGCCAGCAGCCAAGATCGGGGGGGATACGAGCAGTACTTC.

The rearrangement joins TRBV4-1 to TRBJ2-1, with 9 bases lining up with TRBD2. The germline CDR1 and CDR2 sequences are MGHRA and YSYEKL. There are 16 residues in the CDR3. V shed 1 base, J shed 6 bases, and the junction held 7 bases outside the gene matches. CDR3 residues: CASSQVRGRGPNEQFF. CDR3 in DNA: TGCGCCAGCAGCCAAGTTCGCGGGAGGGGGCCCAATGAGCAGTTCTTC.

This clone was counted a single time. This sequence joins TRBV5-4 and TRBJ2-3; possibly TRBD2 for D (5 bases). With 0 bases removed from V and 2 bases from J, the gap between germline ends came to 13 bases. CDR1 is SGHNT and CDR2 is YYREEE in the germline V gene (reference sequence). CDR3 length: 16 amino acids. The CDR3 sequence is CASSLGGDRDTDTQYF. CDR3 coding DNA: TGTGCCAGCAGCTTGGGGGGAGACCGGGACACAGATACGCAGTATTTT.

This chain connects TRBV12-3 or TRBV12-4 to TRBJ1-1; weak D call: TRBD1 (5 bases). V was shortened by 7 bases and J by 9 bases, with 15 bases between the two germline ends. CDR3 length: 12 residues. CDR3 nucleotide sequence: TGTGCCAGCACCTCTGGTAGACAGCAAGCTTTCTTT. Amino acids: CASTSGRQQAFF.

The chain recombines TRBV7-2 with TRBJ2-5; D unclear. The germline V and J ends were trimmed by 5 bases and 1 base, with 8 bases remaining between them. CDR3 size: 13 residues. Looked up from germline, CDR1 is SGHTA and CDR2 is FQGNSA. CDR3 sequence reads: CASSPPVQETQYF. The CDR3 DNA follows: TGTGCCAGCAGCCCACCGGTCCAAGAGACCCAGTACTTC.

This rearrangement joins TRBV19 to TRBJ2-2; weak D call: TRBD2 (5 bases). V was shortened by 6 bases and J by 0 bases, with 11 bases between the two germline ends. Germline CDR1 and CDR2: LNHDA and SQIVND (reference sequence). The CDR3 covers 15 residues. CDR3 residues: CASSVAGTNTGELFF. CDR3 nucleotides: TGTGCCAGTAGCGTCGCCGGGACGAACACCGGGGAGCTGTTTTTT.

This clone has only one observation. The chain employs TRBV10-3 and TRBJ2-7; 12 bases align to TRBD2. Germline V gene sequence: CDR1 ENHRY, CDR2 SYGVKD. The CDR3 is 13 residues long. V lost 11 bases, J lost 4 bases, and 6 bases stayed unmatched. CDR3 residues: CAAALAGGYEQYF. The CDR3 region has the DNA TGTGCCGCGGCGCTAGCGGGAGGGTACGAGCAGTACTTC.

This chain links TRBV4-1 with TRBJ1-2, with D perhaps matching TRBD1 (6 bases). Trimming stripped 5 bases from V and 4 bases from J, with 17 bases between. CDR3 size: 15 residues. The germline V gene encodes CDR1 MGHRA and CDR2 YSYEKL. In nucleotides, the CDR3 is TGCGCCAGCAGCGACTTGTCCGGGACAATCTATGGCTACACCTTC. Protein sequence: CASSDLSGTIYGYTF.

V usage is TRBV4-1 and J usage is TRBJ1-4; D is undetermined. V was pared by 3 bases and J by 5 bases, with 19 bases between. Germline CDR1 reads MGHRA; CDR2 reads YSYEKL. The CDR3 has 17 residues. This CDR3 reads CASSHGLMEGRNEKLFF. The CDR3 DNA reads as TGCGCCAGCAGCCATGGCCTTATGGAGGGAAGGAATGAAAAACTGTTTTTT.

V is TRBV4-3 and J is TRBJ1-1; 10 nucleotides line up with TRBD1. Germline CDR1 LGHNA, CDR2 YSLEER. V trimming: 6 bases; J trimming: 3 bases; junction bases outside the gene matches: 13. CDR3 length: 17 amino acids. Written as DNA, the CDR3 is TGCGCCAGCAGTCCTGGGGGACAGGGGACCTGGGACACTGAAGCTTTCTTT. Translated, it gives CASSPGGQGTWDTEAFF.

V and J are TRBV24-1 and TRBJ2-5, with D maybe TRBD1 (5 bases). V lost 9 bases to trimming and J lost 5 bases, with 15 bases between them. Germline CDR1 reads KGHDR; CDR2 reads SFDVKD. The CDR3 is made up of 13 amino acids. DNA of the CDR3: TGTGCCACCGGGAAGGACAACGGGGAGACCCAGTACTTC. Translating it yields CATGKDNGETQYF.

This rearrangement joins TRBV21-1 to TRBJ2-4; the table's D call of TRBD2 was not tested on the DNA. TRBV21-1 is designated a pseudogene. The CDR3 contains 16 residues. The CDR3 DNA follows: TGTGCCAGCAGGGTCGGGGGGAAATTGGGCAAAAACATTCAGTACTTC. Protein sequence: CASRVGGKLGKNIQYF.

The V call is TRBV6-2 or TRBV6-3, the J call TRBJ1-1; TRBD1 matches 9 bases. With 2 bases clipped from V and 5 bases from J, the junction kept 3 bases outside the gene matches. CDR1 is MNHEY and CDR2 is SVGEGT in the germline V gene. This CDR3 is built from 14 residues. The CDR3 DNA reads TGTGCCAGCAGTTACGGACAGGGGTTGACTGAAGCTTTCTTT. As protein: CASSYGQGLTEAFF.